This T cell receptor (beta chain) was recorded in a study of beta chain features in type 1 diabetes listed by TCRdb under 2018. For the study in its entirety: Mean age, gender distribution, total cell number and subset yield were not different between patients and healthy donors. Across all samples, fewer than 110,000,000 sorted cells were examined, and cell number per subset correlated strongly with RNA yield. In the study, recently diagnosed type 1 diabetes patients and matched healthy donors were compared on the TCRB repertoires of their sorted circulating CD4+ T cell subsets. Regulatory and stem cell-like memory subsets were obtained from only 8 patients and roughly 8 healthy donors, while naive and central memory subsets were obtained from all 28 donors.

The High Capacity cDNA Reverse Transcription Kit was used to reverse transcribe all of the isolated RNA, meaning that expressed TCRB transcripts were what got sequenced. Deep immunoSEQ sequencing was applied to naive, central memory and regulatory T cell samples, giving an average of roughly 3.5 million total reads per sample. Sorted cells were lysed in RLT buffer and RNA was extracted with DNase-treated RNeasy Micro or Mini kits, depending on cell number. Each cell subset was processed on its own to prevent cross-contamination, while patient and healthy donor samples were processed together. The immunoSEQ multiplex PCR was used to amplify TCRB sequences from cDNA, generating 87-bp fragments that spanned the CDR3 region. The amplicons were sequenced using the Illumina HiSeq platform. The study's processing was this. PCR bias was computationally corrected using synthetic template baselines, reads within Hamming distance 2 were collapsed, and singletons that could not be merged were discarded. By aligning reads against IMGT, V, D and J genes, CDR3 length, and insertions or deletions at six rearrangement sites were assigned. Clonotype counts were normalized to sorted cell number within each subset before computing true diversity and Gini coefficients with the tcR R package. The overlap coefficient, calculated on TCRB nucleotide sequences, was used to quantify repertoire sharing. Out-of-frame TCRB sequences from naive cells were analyzed to stand in for the pre-selection repertoire. Not all clones reach the TCRdb copy of this immuneACCESS table, which keeps in-frame sequences only. Checked studies attribute under half of the gap to unresolved V genes and leave the rest unexplained. V and J calls and clone size are copied from that table; D and trimming were computed from the DNA. This sample holds roughly 400,000 clones; about 15% were observed only once. Of the sample, around 0.02% is held by the ten largest clones.

Each donor gave one peripheral blood draw, approximately 0.11 L on average, collected into heparinised tubes. Using a panel that included CD45RO, CCR7, CD25, CD127, CD95 and CD27, naive, central memory, regulatory and stem cell-like memory CD4+ T cells were sorted on a BD FACSAria II. Every sorted population had a purity above 98%. PBMCs were isolated immediately by Lymphoprep density gradient centrifugation and stained directly without culture. Samples were stained and sorted in pairs, with one healthy donor and one patient per experiment, so that batch effects were minimized. Overall study results and their limits: At VDJ recombination sites, patients with type 1 diabetes made fewer insertions and deleted more nucleotides, a pattern implying thymic rearrangement abnormalities. Type 1 diabetes patients showed a moderate but significant shortening of TCRB CDR3 length in all four CD4+ subsets. The naive, central memory and regulatory TCRB repertoires appeared to resemble one another more closely among patients than among healthy donors. Because the HLA sub-analyses included only small numbers of individuals, any influence of HLA type on TCRB rearrangement was left unresolved. Shorter templates might be favored by PCR, yet because patient and control samples were amplified and corrected together, any such skew would affect both groups equally. Because cDNA rather than genomic DNA was sequenced, highly expressing activated cells could have been over-represented, although no difference in activation and CD3 levels was found between groups.

Of note for this clone: The antigen it binds to is not known. No base quality values were provided; no much bigger clone lies one nucleotide off.

The CDR1 and CDR2 encoded by the germline V gene are LGHNA and YNFKEQ. Between the V and J ends, shortened by 1 base and 0 bases respectively, the junction contains 10 bases. The CDR3 spans 16 residues, from the cysteine through the phenylalanine. Only the CDR3 DNA stays, 48 bases, in frame from base 1. The sample taken for sequencing was naive CD4+ T cells from blood. The cell subset or site label, read with the paper, signifies: true naive CD4+ T cells. This chain joins TRBV4-2 to TRBJ1-3, and the D gene may be TRBD1, 6 bases matching. The TCR was taken from a woman between 18 and 29 years old in good health. The DNA is as follows: TGTGCCAGCAGCCAAGTGATAGGGGGCTCTGGAAACACCATATATTTT. This gives the protein CASSQVIGGSGNTIYF.